A selection of T cell receptor beta chains follows, all from one sample in a study of T cell repertoires in cytomegalovirus infection. Via MiXCR, TCRdb re-called the reads, giving one row per CDR3 protein. This sample carries 150,000 to 200,000 distinct CDR3 sequences, approximately 18% of them seen once, and the ten largest clones take roughly a quarter. The specimen sequenced was CD8+ T cells from PBMCs. These receptors originate from a human donor in good health (CMV status not recorded). Some clones in this sample may be carry-over from other donors' samples. The CDR3 runs from the conserved cysteine through the conserved F or W.

CDR3 protein,V gene,CDR3 length
CASSLGPDYEQYF,TRBV27,13
CASSVRDRYNYGYTF,TRBV7-8,15
CASSQSSGYSNQPQHF,TRBV4-1,16
CASSLSGHQMNTEAFF,TRBV7-6,16
CASSPRDVSSYEQYF,TRBV7-9,15
CASSSDRNTEAFF,TRBV7-2,13
CASSYSTSGGYTGELFF,TRBV6-2/TRBV6-3,17
CASSRPGLAGTGELFF,TRBV27,16
CASSQDRLAGGSTDTQYF,TRBV4-1,18
CASDLGGRTLTYNEQFF,TRBV28,17
CASSLGVLGTSTDTQYF,TRBV7-6,17
CASSAALMEKLFF,TRBV7-2,13
CASSDGPVAYEQYF,TRBV6-1,14
CGGWDREGYNEQFF,TRBV20-1,14
CASSIEQGANYGYTF,TRBV19,15
CASSRQVSYEQYF,TRBV7-9,13
CASSQPRVRRETQYF,TRBV3-1,15
CASSSEGQGFYNEQFF,TRBV28,16
CASSLDRDGYTF,TRBV7-8,12
CASSIRWNTEAFF,TRBV19,13
CASQGEDSYEQYF,TRBV28,13
CASSFGTELSSTDTQYF,TRBV5-8,17
CASSLKSSGDYEQYF,TRBV7-2,15
CSAAKRGGPYEQYF,TRBV20-1,14
CASSWLAGLYYNEQFF,TRBV28,16
CASSVPWGSTQETQYF,TRBV28,16
CASSLQIAGSTGELFF,TRBV7-7,16
CASSLARRVRGNTEAFF,TRBV11-2,17